The 18 T cell receptor beta chains below come from one sample, sequenced in a study of blood T cell repertoires in COVID-19. Generated by immunoSEQ multiplex PCR, the TCRdb table keeps only in-frame clones and is missing some. The repertoire has around 250,000 clones, 84% of them found once; the top ten carry approximately 4%. Specimen: PBMCs or T cells enriched from blood (not recorded which). The source of these receptors is a man younger than 40 with acute COVID-19.

V usage is TRBV5-1 and J usage is TRBJ1-6; TRBD1 agrees at 7 bases. CDR1 SGHRS and CDR2 YFSETQ come from the germline V gene. This CDR3 is built from 14 residues. V was clipped by 6 bases and J by 7 bases; unmatched bases: 7. The CDR3 is CASTVGQPNSPLHF. CDR3 nucleotides: TGCGCCAGCACCGTGGGACAGCCCAATTCACCCCTCCACTTT.

The genes are TRBV2 and TRBJ2-3; TRBD2 matches at 11 bases. Trimming at V came to 10 bases and at J to 6 bases, leaving 12 bases not matched to a gene. CDR1 is SNHLY and CDR2 is FYNNEI in the germline V gene. The CDR3 is 15 residues long. In DNA, the CDR3 is TGTGCCACCGTCGAGACTAGCGGGGCCCCGGATACGCAGTATTTT. This translates into CATVETSGAPDTQYF.

In regard to this clone: Distinct nucleotide sequences in the sample also encode this CDR3. V usage is TRBV5-4 and J usage is TRBJ2-7; 8 nucleotides line up with TRBD1. CDR3 length: 13 residues. CDR1 and CDR2 (germline): SGHNT, YYREEE (reference sequence). The J segment lost 3 bases and the V segment lost 2 bases, leaving 1 base of the junction unmatched. CDR3 region: CASSLDRGYEQYV. The CDR3 nucleotides are TGTGCCAGCAGCTTAGACAGGGGCTACGAGCAGTACGTC.

V is TRBV7-9 and J is TRBJ2-1, with 7 bases matching TRBD2. Germline CDR1 is SEHNR and CDR2 is FQNEAQ (reference sequence). The V segment lost 5 bases and the J segment 8 bases; nucleotides outside the gene matches: 12. The CDR3 has 15 amino acids. The CDR3 sequence is CASSPLGLSFHEQFF. DNA for the CDR3: TGTGCCAGCAGCCCCCTGGGACTATCATTCCATGAGCAGTTCTTC. Based on the CDR3 plus reference TRBV7-9 and TRBJ2-1, the full variable domain is DTGVSQNPRHKITKRGQNVTFRCDPISEHNRLYWYRQTLGQGPEFLTYFQNEAQLEKSRLLSDRFSAERPKGSFSTLEIQRTEQGDSAMYLCASSPLGLSFHEQFFGPGTRLTVL.

The rearrangement joins TRBV2 to TRBJ1-5; TRBD1 matches at 10 bases. The CDR3 is 16 amino acids. J gave up 6 bases and V 6 bases, and 11 bases lay outside the gene matches. Per the germline V gene, CDR1 is SNHLY and CDR2 is FYNNEI. The CDR3 DNA reads as TGTGCCAGCAGGGCGACAGGGGGCGAAATCAGTCAGCCCCAGCATTTT. Residues: CASRATGGEISQPQHF.

The chain links TRBV29-1 to TRBJ2-1; the D gene is possibly TRBD1 (5 bases). Looked up from germline, CDR1 is SQVTM and CDR2 is ANQGSEA. CDR3 size: 13 residues. The V and J ends lost 4 bases and 7 bases respectively, with 14 bases between them. CDR3 nucleotide sequence: TGCAGCGTTGCCAGGGTTTTGCTGAATGAGCAGTTCTTC. It yields the protein CSVARVLLNEQFF.

The chain couples TRBV19 to TRBJ1-4, with D tentatively TRBD1 (5 bases). Trimming pared 7 bases from V and 5 bases from J, leaving 17 bases between. Germline CDR1 and CDR2: LNHDA and SQIVND (reference sequence). The CDR3 sequence is 15 residues long. CDR3 loop: CASTEGPGRNEKLFF. CDR3 nucleotide sequence: TGTGCCAGTACCGAAGGTCCAGGGAGGAATGAAAAACTGTTTTTT.

V usage is TRBV9 and J usage is TRBJ1-2; 8 positions agree with TRBD1. This CDR3 spans 17 amino acids. V shed 3 bases, J shed 7 bases, and the junction held 17 bases outside the gene matches. Per the germline V gene, CDR1 is SGDLS and CDR2 is YYNGEE. This CDR3 reads CASSASRTGYNMGGYTF. DNA for the CDR3: TGTGCCAGCAGCGCGAGCCGGACAGGGTATAATATGGGTGGCTACACCTTC.

The chain combines TRBV10-2 with TRBJ2-2; 12 bases match TRBD1. This CDR3 is built from 17 residues. Germline V lookup: CDR1 WSHSY, CDR2 SAAADI. Trimming at V came to 6 bases and at J to 1 base, leaving 6 bases not matched to a gene. The chain's CDR3 is CASRAGTGGVNTGELFF. The CDR3 bases are TGCGCCAGCAGAGCCGGGACAGGGGGCGTGAACACCGGGGAGCTGTTTTTT.

The chain recombines TRBV5-1 with TRBJ2-1, with D tentatively TRBD2 (5 bases). Trimming removed 3 bases at V and 10 bases at J, with 20 bases between. The CDR3 spans 15 residues. Germline CDR1 SGHRS, CDR2 YFSETQ. This CDR3 is CASSSDYLAPGEQFF. CDR3 coding DNA: TGCGCCAGCAGCTCAGACTACCTGGCCCCAGGCGAGCAGTTCTTC.

This clone was recorded many times. The V and J genes are TRBV6-5 and TRBJ1-1; D is possibly TRBD1 (6 bases). V was clipped by 6 bases and J by 0 bases, with 14 bases between them. CDR1 and CDR2 (germline): MNHEY, SVGAGI. CDR3 length: 15 amino acids. The CDR3 DNA is TGTGCCAGCAGGCCACAAACAGGGATGAACACTGAAGCTTTCTTT. Amino acid sequence: CASRPQTGMNTEAFF.

The chain links TRBV11-2 to TRBJ1-1, with D possibly being TRBD1 (5 bases). Germline V gene data show CDR1 as SGHAT and CDR2 as FQNNGV. The CDR3 is made up of 14 amino acids. Trimming stripped 6 bases from V and 5 bases from J, with 16 bases between. For the CDR3, the DNA is TGTGCCAGCAGTCGGTCCCGGGGGGGGACTGAAGCTTTCTTT. Translating gives CASSRSRGGTEAFF.

The chain is built from TRBV15 and TRBJ1-5, with D possibly TRBD1 on 6 matching bases. V lost 0 bases and J 4 bases, leaving 10 bases between the germline ends. CDR3 length: 15 residues. Germline V gives CDR1 LNHNV, CDR2 YYDKDF (reference sequence). CDR3 residues: CATSRDQGTNQPQHF. In nucleotides, the CDR3 is TGTGCCACCAGCAGAGATCAGGGGACGAATCAGCCCCAGCATTTT.

Only a few counts were recorded for this clone. The chain combines TRBV7-8 with TRBJ1-1, with 8 bases lining up with TRBD1. In germline, CDR1 is SGHVS, CDR2 FQNEAQ. The CDR3 is 15 amino acids. Trimming took 6 bases from V and 8 from J; bases not matched to a gene: 14. The CDR3 sequence is CASSSEWTGTPEAFF. CDR3 nucleotide sequence: TGTGCCAGCAGTTCTGAGTGGACAGGGACACCCGAAGCTTTCTTT.

The chain is built from TRBV4-2 and TRBJ1-4; TRBD1 matches 7 bases. The V gene's germline CDR1 is LGHNA and CDR2 YNFKEQ. The V segment lost 0 bases and the J segment 4 bases; nucleotides outside the gene matches: 5. This CDR3 spans 16 amino acids. This CDR3 is CASSQEWTGLNEKLFF. The CDR3 nucleotides read TGTGCCAGCAGCCAAGAATGGACAGGTCTTAATGAAAAACTGTTTTTT.

The sample holds one count of this clone. The V call is TRBV3-1 (or the pseudogene TRBV3-2), the J call TRBJ2-1, with 8 bases matching TRBD2. CDR1 is LGHDT and CDR2 is YNNKEL in the germline V gene (reference sequence). V lost 6 bases and J lost 15; bases outside the gene matches: 16. The length of the CDR3 is 14 residues. The DNA for the CDR3 is TGTGCCAGCAGGGCTCCGGGACTAGGGGCGAAACTGTTCTTC. This encodes CASRAPGLGAKLFF.

The chain combines TRBV5-4 with TRBJ1-2; D possibly corresponds to TRBD1 (6 bases). The CDR3 has 13 residues. V lost 0 bases to trimming and J lost 6 bases, with 9 bases between them. The germline V gene encodes CDR1 SGHNT and CDR2 YYREEE (reference sequence). CDR3 residues: CASSLGGQDGYTF. CDR3 in DNA: TGTGCCAGCAGCTTGGGGGGGCAGGATGGCTACACCTTC.

The rearrangement links TRBV11-2 to TRBJ1-1; tentative D call: TRBD1 (6 bases). Between the trimmed V and J ends, which lost 6 bases and 2 bases, there was a span of 10 bases. Per the germline V gene, CDR1 is SGHAT and CDR2 is FQNNGV. The CDR3 covers 13 residues. CDR3 protein: CASRRGGNTEAFF. DNA for the CDR3: TGTGCCAGCAGAAGGGGGGGAAACACTGAAGCTTTCTTT.